This T cell receptor beta chain came from a study of beta chain features in type 1 diabetes. Overall study findings and caveats: TCRB CDR3s from Type 1 diabetes patients were moderately but significantly shorter in all four CD4+ subsets. High TCR expression in some cells could lead to their over-representation in cDNA sequencing. Junctions at VDJ sites from type 1 diabetes patients had fewer insertions and more deletions.

CD45RO/CCR7/CD25/CD127/CD95/CD27 staining was used to isolate CD4+ naive, central memory, regulatory and stem cell-like memory cells by sorting. J was trimmed by 3 bases and V by 4 bases; bases with no gene match: 7. The CDR3 runs 15 residues. CDR1 and CDR2 (germline): SGHRS, YFSETQ. Since all of the isolated RNA was reverse transcribed, expressed TCRB transcripts were what got sequenced. Profiled with immunoSEQ multiplex PCR; TCRdb holds only in-frame clones, not every one. The table has nearly 350,000 clones, 7.5% to 9% seen once. This clone turned up a few times. Its target is unknown. The sequencing sample was made of central memory CD4+ T cells from blood. The chain recombines TRBV5-1 with TRBJ2-7; 10 bases line up with TRBD1. This sequence originates from a woman younger than 30 in good health. In DNA, the CDR3 is TGCGCCAGCAGCACAAGGACAGGGGGAATCTACGAGCAGTACTTC. Translated, it gives CASSTRTGGIYEQYF.